The 12 T cell receptor beta chains listed next were all sequenced from one sample in a study of T-cell reconstitution after alpha-beta-depleted transplantation in children. The library targeted TCRbeta and was prepared with unique molecular identifiers. Via MiXCR, TCRdb re-called the PCR reads, giving one row per CDR3 protein. The data contain around 580,000 distinct CDR3 sequences, 23% of them seen just once; the ten biggest clones take up less than 15%. Source: PBMCs, mostly from graft donor cells, taken 360 days after TCRalphabeta/CD19-depleted stem cell transplant. The receptor set was obtained from a boy younger than two who had a stem cell transplant for acute myeloid leukemia, so the T cells may come from the graft donor.

This clonotype was recorded at least ten times. CDR3 region: CSAGLARETQYF. CDR3 sequence (DNA): TGCAGCGCAGGACTAGCGAGGGAGACCCAGTACTTC. This chain connects TRBV29-1 to TRBJ2-5, with TRBD2 identical over 9 bases. CDR1 is SQVTM, CDR2 ANQGSEA, per germline. Trimming removed 7 bases from V and 5 bases from J; junction bases left unmatched: 5. The CDR3 extends over 12 amino acids.

By share, this clonotype ranks as medium-sized. The J gene is TRBJ2-5, the V gene TRBV29-1; 7 bases map to TRBD1. Per germline, CDR1 SQVTM and CDR2 ANQGSEA. V lost 7 bases and J lost 5; bases outside the gene matches: 10. The CDR3 loop spans 13 amino acids. The CDR3, as DNA: TGCAGCGCCGCACCGGGACAGAAGGAGACCCAGTACTTC. Translation: CSAAPGQKETQYF. The full variable domain, in which reference TRBV29-1 and TRBJ2-5 provide the parts outside the CDR3, is SAVISQKPSRDICQRGTSLTIQCQVDSQVTMMFWYRQQPGQSLTLIATANQGSEATYESGFVIDKFPISRPNLTFSTLTVSNMSPEDSSIYLCSAAPGQKETQYFGPGTRLLVL.

This clonotype was detected ten times or more. V gene TRBV20-1 combines with J gene TRBJ2-1, with D possibly being TRBD2 (7 bases). Trimming left V 3 bases short and J 5 bases short, with 17 bases between. CDR3 size: 15 residues. Germline CDR1 reads DFQATT; CDR2 reads SNEGSKA (reference sequence). CDR3 sequence reads: CSASGGAHVNNEQFF. For the CDR3, the DNA is TGCAGTGCTAGTGGGGGGGCCCATGTCAACAATGAGCAGTTCTTC.

This clonotype was recorded many times. This chain links TRBV29-1 with TRBJ1-1, with TRBD1 matching 7 bases. This CDR3 has 13 residues. V gave up 4 bases and J gave up 2 bases; unmatched junction bases: 4. Germline V gene lookup returns CDR1 SQVTM and CDR2 ANQGSEA. The CDR3 DNA is TGCAGCGTTGTGGGACAGCCCAACACTGAAGCTTTCTTT. Translation: CSVVGQPNTEAFF.

A few counts support this clonotype. Here the CDR3 DNA reads TGCAGTGCTAGGGTTAACAGGGTCTTGAACACCGGGGAGCTGTTTTTT. It encodes CSARVNRVLNTGELFF. The chain links TRBV20-1 to TRBJ2-2, with a tentative D call TRBD1 (6 bases). This CDR3 has 16 amino acids. V was shortened by 3 bases and J by 1 base, with 15 bases between the two germline ends. Germline V gives CDR1 DFQATT, CDR2 SNEGSKA (reference sequence).

This clonotype was counted at least ten times. The V call is TRBV6-1, the J call TRBJ2-7; 7 nucleotides line up with TRBD1. Germline values: CDR1 MNHNS, CDR2 SASEGT. The CDR3 contains 16 residues. After removal of 4 bases from V and 4 bases from J, the junction contained 13 bases not matched to a gene. This CDR3 is CASSGNPTGLRYEQYF. CDR3 nucleotides: TGTGCCAGCAGTGGAAACCCGACAGGGTTGCGTTACGAGCAGTACTTC.

The chain couples TRBV20-1 to TRBJ2-7; perhaps TRBD1 as D (6 bases). CDR1 is DFQATT and CDR2 is SNEGSKA in the germline V gene (reference sequence). The CDR3 spans 11 residues. Trimming shortened V by 6 bases and J by 6 bases, and 12 bases separated the two germline ends. The chain's CDR3 is CSAQQGPEQYV. DNA of the CDR3: TGCAGTGCACAACAGGGTCCCGAGCAGTACGTC.

The rearrangement uses TRBV12-3 or TRBV12-4 and TRBJ1-6; TRBD1 is a possible D gene (5 bases). This CDR3 is built from 14 residues. V was clipped by 8 bases and J by 6 bases, with 14 bases between them. The CDR3 nucleotides are TGTGCCAGCGGACCCTCCGGGGGTAATTCACCCCTCCACTTT. This translates into CASGPSGGNSPLHF.

This clonotype appeared a few times. This chain uses TRBV4-3 with TRBJ2-3; a weak D match, TRBD2 (5 bases). CDR1 is LGHNA and CDR2 is YSLEER in the germline V gene. V gave up 0 bases and J gave up 2 bases, with 24 bases separating them. This CDR3 has 20 amino acids. This CDR3 is CASSQDRTRGAHVDTDTQYF. The CDR3 nucleotides are TGCGCCAGCAGCCAAGACCGGACCCGGGGAGCCCATGTGGACACAGATACGCAGTATTTT.

This clonotype showed up just a few times. The chain recombines TRBV7-2 with TRBJ1-1, with 7 bases that match TRBD1. The CDR3 runs to 15 residues. Germline V lookup: CDR1 SGHTA, CDR2 FQGNSA. J was trimmed by 3 bases and V by 6 bases; bases with no gene match: 10. Here the CDR3 DNA reads TGTGCCAGCAGGAAGACAGGGATCTCGTACACTGAAGCTTTCTTT. This sequence encodes CASRKTGISYTEAFF.

This clonotype was recorded a few times. The chain links TRBV6-1 to TRBJ1-6; D is perhaps TRBD1 (6 bases). This CDR3 region has 15 residues. V was pared by 4 bases and J by 4 bases, with 11 bases between. Germline V gives CDR1 MNHNS, CDR2 SASEGT. The DNA of the CDR3 is TGTGCCAGCAGTGGTGGACAGAATTATAATTCACCCCTCCACTTT. Its translation: CASSGGQNYNSPLHF.

This clonotype was observed once. The V call is TRBV12-3 or TRBV12-4, the J call TRBJ1-2, with D unclear. V lost 6 bases to trimming and J lost 4 bases, with 12 bases between them. The CDR3 sequence is 13 residues long. The CDR3 coding sequence is TGTGCCAGCAGCTCGTTTCCTTTCTATGGCTACACCTTC. It is translated as CASSSFPFYGYTF.